This TCR beta chain was sequenced for a study of blood T cell repertoires in COVID-19 (dated by TCRdb to the early 2020s). Describing the broader study: The collaborator samples originated in the United States, Italy and Spain and spanned the acute and convalescent phases of COVID-19. The prospective study material was composed of cDNA or gDNA derived from T cells, B-cell-depleted T cells, or PBMCs. The dataset comprised deeply sampled blood TCRbeta repertoires from subjects exposed to, actively infected with, or recovered from COVID-19. The repertoires were released in a freely available public database intended as a resource for research on the immune response to SARS-CoV-2. The samples were drawn from two sources: the first 160 participants of the ongoing ImmuneRACE study, and 1,000 to 1,500 subjects contributed by 6 global collaborators. The sample metadata nearly always contained a de-identified subject ID, COVID-19 status, age in years and sex. Where available, HLA class I and class II types were taken from metadata supplied by the sample provider and were not determined by assay-based typing.

General findings and caveats noted by the study authors: The amount of clinical and demographic metadata varied by source and participant and was provided uncurated.

Of note for this clone: Its cognate antigen has yet to be identified. Base-call qualities are not available, and no considerably larger clone is one nucleotide away.

The immunoSEQ Assay, a bias-controlled multiplex PCR, was used to amplify TCRbeta CDR3 regions from genomic DNA. Under the source paper's analysis protocol: Within the assay, amplification of reference gene primers was used to estimate how many nucleated cells each sample contained. To quantify the absolute abundance of each unique TCRbeta CDR3 rearrangement, sequence reads were collapsed and filtered. Productive Simpson clonality was computed per sample as the square root of Simpson's diversity index over productive rearrangements. The source is immuneACCESS, and TCRdb retained only in-frame sequences with V and J called. Part of the clones is not carried over; for the studies checked, unresolved V genes explain less than half of this, and the remainder is unexplained. V and J calls and clone size are those listed in that table; D and trimming were worked out from the DNA. For this sample the table gives fewer than 300,000 clones, of which more than 65% were detected only once. Approximately 3.1% of the sample is in the top ten clones.

Collaborating institutions collected whole blood in K2EDTA tubes following their own protocols. For TCRbeta analysis, collaborator samples were shipped as frozen whole blood, as isolated PBMCs, or as DNA extracted from either sample type. Trimming at the junction amounts to 0 bases on V and 8 bases on J, and the germline ends lie 14 bases apart. Via the germline V gene (reference sequence), CDR1 is MNHEY and CDR2 SMNVEV. The CDR3 numbers 15 residues from cysteine through phenylalanine. Solely the CDR3 DNA is kept, with 45 bases framed from the first base. Rearrangement joined TRBV27 to TRBJ2-1, with the D gene call left open. The receptor's source is a woman younger than 30 with acute or convalescent COVID-19. The sample comprised peripheral blood. The CDR3 protein: CASSLSGSPYDEQFF. The nucleotide sequence reads TGTGCCAGCAGTTTATCCGGGTCTCCATACGATGAGCAGTTCTTC.